This entry is about one T cell receptor beta chain. The sample comes from a study of shared clonotypes between healthy human individuals. Study at large: The donor group consisted of a couple of women and three men, aged 18 to 49.

Method: immunoSEQ multiplex PCR; TCRdb's copy keeps in-frame clones and lacks some. The sample has a few million clones; more than 90% are singletons. The CDR3 sequence is 14 residues long. Germline V CDR1 and CDR2: MNHEY, SVGAGI. Trimming took 5 bases from V and 1 from J, leaving 11 bases between them. Sequences were obtained from naive CD4+ T cells sorted from blood. Subset of the sample: CD45RA+ positively selected. This receptor was taken from a man younger than 35 in good health. The chain combines TRBV6-5 with TRBJ1-2; a possible D gene is TRBD1 (5 bases). The CDR3 here is CASSGGTNNYGYTF. Here the CDR3 DNA reads TGTGCCAGCAGTGGCGGGACCAATAACTATGGCTACACCTTC.